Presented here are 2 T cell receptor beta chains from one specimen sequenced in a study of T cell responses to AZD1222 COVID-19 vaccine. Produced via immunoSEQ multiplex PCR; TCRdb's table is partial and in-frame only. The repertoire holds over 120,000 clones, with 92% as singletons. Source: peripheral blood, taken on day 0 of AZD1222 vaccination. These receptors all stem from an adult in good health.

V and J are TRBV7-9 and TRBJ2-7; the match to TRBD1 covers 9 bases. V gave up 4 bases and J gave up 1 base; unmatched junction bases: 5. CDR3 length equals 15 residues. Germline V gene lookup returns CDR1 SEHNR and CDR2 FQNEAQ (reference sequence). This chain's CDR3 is CASSYDRGRSYEQYF. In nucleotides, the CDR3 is TGTGCCAGCAGCTACGACAGGGGGAGATCCTACGAGCAGTACTTC.

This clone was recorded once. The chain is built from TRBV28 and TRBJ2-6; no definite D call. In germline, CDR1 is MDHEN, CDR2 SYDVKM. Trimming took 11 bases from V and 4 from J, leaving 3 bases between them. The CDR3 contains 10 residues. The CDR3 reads CAAGANVLTF. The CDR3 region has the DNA TGTGCCGCAGGGGCCAACGTCCTGACTTTC.